One T cell receptor (beta chain) is described in this entry. These data are taken from a study of blood T cell repertoires in COVID-19. Overall study: Both acute and convalescent COVID-19 samples were obtained from the United States, Italy and Spain. Nucleic acid was either cDNA or gDNA, and it came from T cells, B-cell-depleted T cells, or PBMCs.

The J segment lost 4 bases and the V segment lost 6 bases, leaving 8 bases of the junction unmatched. This CDR3 is 16 amino acids long. Germline assignment: CDR1 SGDLS and CDR2 YYNGEE. Source study methods: Scientists estimated how many nucleated cells there were by amplifying reference gene primers. TCRdb's table, derived via immunoSEQ multiplex PCR, lists solely in-frame clones and lacks some. The D gene and trimming were derived from the DNA, and the V and J assignments and clone size from that table. The table has some 150,000 clones, roughly 82% seen once. The chain couples TRBV9 to TRBJ2-2, with 11 bases that match TRBD1. Sequencing was performed on peripheral blood. This TCR came from a woman aged 50 to 65 in a cohort sampled during active or convalescent COVID-19. The CDR3 bases are TGTGCCAGCACCGCCGGACAGGGGGCAGGCACCGGGGAGCTGTTTTTT. As protein: CASTAGQGAGTGELFF.